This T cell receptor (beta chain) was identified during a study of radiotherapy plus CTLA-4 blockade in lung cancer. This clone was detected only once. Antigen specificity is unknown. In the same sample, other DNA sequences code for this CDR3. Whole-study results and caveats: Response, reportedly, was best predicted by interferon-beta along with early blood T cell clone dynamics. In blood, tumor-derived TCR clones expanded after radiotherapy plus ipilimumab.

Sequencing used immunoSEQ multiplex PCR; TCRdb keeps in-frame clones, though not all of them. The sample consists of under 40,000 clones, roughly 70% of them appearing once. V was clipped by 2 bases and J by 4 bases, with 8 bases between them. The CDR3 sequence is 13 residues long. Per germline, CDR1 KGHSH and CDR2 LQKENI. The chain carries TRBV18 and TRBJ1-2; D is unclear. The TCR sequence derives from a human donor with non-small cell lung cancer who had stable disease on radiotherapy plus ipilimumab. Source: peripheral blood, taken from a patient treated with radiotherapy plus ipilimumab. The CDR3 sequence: CASSPAPGYGYTF. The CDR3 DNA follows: TGTGCCAGCTCACCAGCTCCGGGCTATGGCTACACCTTC.